This T cell receptor beta chain was documented in a study of blood T cell repertoires in COVID-19. The CDR3 runs to 15 residues. CDR1 is LNHDA and CDR2 is SQIVND in the germline V gene (reference sequence). V dropped 9 bases and J dropped 0 bases, with 15 bases sitting between them. Method: immunoSEQ multiplex PCR; TCRdb's copy keeps in-frame clones and lacks some. The data contain 240,000 or so clones, around nine tenths of them singletons. Sequencing was performed on peripheral blood. The sequence was obtained from a woman aged 70-85 years with active or convalescent COVID-19. The rearrangement links TRBV19 to TRBJ1-5; perhaps TRBD1 as D (5 bases). The CDR3 protein is CASVGGGYSNQPQHF. CDR3 nucleotide sequence: TGTGCCAGCGTCGGGGGGGGATATAGCAATCAGCCCCAGCATTTT. Based on the CDR3 plus reference TRBV19 and TRBJ1-5, the full variable domain is DGGITQSPKYLFRKEGQNVTLSCEQNLNHDAMYWYRQDPGQGLRLIYYSQIVNDFQKGDIAEGYSVSREKKESFPLTVTSAQKNPTAFYLCASVGGGYSNQPQHFGDGTRLSIL.